Listed here are 22 T cell receptor beta chains from one sample, sequenced in a study of T cell responses to AZD1222 COVID-19 vaccine (dated by TCRdb to about 2021). Reading the label with the study, this specimen's time point is: about 28 days (+/-7) after the second vaccine dose. The library was produced with the immunoSEQ multiplex PCR assay. Held by TCRdb, this immuneACCESS table contains in-frame sequences only and omits some clones. Under half of the omission traces to an unresolved V gene where checked; the cause of the rest is unknown. The sample table shows 180,000 or so clones, and approximately 91% are seen once. The ten largest clones take up about 1.7% of the sample. The sample consisted of peripheral blood, taken 28 days after the second AZD1222 dose. The receptors stem from an adult who received the AZD1222 COVID-19 vaccine.

The chain joins TRBV6-5 to TRBJ1-3; perhaps TRBD1 as D (5 bases). V was clipped by 5 bases and J by 2 bases, with 13 bases between them. CDR1 MNHEY and CDR2 SVGAGI come from the germline V gene. CDR3 length: 15 residues. DNA for the CDR3: TGTGCCAGCAGTAACCTATTGGGGGCTGGAAACACCATATATTTT. Translating gives CASSNLLGAGNTIYF.

V gene TRBV4-1 combines with J gene TRBJ1-2; D may be TRBD1 (6 bases). Trimming stripped 3 bases from V and 5 bases from J, with 10 bases between. Germline V gives CDR1 MGHRA, CDR2 YSYEKL. The CDR3 sequence is 13 residues long. CDR3 nucleotides: TGCGCCAGCAGCCAGACCGGGACATATGGCTACACCTTC. Its translation is CASSQTGTYGYTF.

The V and J genes are TRBV12-3 or TRBV12-4 and TRBJ1-2; D is unclear. The CDR3 totals 13 residues. Between the trimmed V and J ends, which lost 6 bases and 3 bases, there was a span of 11 bases. The CDR3 bases are TGTGCCAGCAGCCGCGGACGGCACTATGGCTACACCTTC. Protein: CASSRGRHYGYTF.

V and J are TRBV29-1 and TRBJ1-2; the D is unclear. Germline V lookup: CDR1 SQVTM, CDR2 ANQGSEA. CDR3 length: 17 amino acids. The V gene lost 0 bases and the J gene lost 0 bases, with 17 bases spanning the gap. The CDR3 loop is CSVEEFYGNLANYGYTF. The CDR3 DNA follows: TGCAGCGTTGAAGAATTCTATGGAAACCTAGCTAACTATGGCTACACCTTC.

V and J are TRBV24-1 and TRBJ1-1; TRBD1 is a possible D gene (6 bases). V lost 11 bases to trimming and J lost 4 bases, with 13 bases between them. CDR3 length equals 12 residues. Germline V gene sequence: CDR1 KGHDR, CDR2 SFDVKD. The CDR3 DNA reads TGTGCCAACAGACAGGTTTTCACTGAAGCTTTCTTT. It is translated as CANRQVFTEAFF.

This chain links TRBV23-1 with TRBJ2-1; TRBD2 agrees at 7 bases. TRBV23-1 is placed among ORFs of uncertain function. The CDR3 has 18 residues. Germline trimming cut 1 base from V and 0 bases from J; bases unmatched to any gene: 9. CDR3 in amino acids: CASSQLAGGYNSYNEQFF. CDR3 sequence (DNA): TGCGCCAGCAGTCAATTGGCCGGGGGGTATAACTCCTACAATGAGCAGTTCTTC.

The chain uses TRBV11-2 and TRBJ2-7; D is unclear. CDR1 and CDR2 from the germline V gene are SGHAT and FQNNGV. This CDR3 has 12 residues. V was clipped by 5 bases and J by 7 bases, with 12 bases between them. The CDR3 nucleotides read TGTGCCAGCAGCCGATCTGGTTTGGAGCAGTACTTC. Protein sequence: CASSRSGLEQYF. The whole variable domain, filled in from reference TRBV11-2 and TRBJ2-7, reads EAGVAQSPRYKIIEKRQSVAFWCNPISGHATLYWYQQILGQGPKLLIQFQNNGVVDDSQLPKDRFSAERLKGVDSTLKIQPAKLEDSAVYLCASSRSGLEQYFGPGTRLTVT.

The chain employs TRBV7-6 and TRBJ1-2; weak D call: TRBD1 (5 bases). Trimming cost V 4 bases and J 4 bases, with 13 bases left between them. The germline V gene has CDR1 SGHVS and CDR2 FNYEAQ. The CDR3 loop spans 14 amino acids. As DNA, the CDR3 is TGTGCCAGCAGCTCGGGGACCTGGGGCTATGGCTACACCTTC. This translates into CASSSGTWGYGYTF. The full variable domain, in which reference TRBV7-6 and TRBJ1-2 provide the parts outside the CDR3, is GAGVSQSPRYKVTKRGQDVALRCDPISGHVSLYWYRQALGQGPEFLTYFNYEAQQDKSGLPNDRFSAERPEGSISTLTIQRTEQRDSAMYRCASSSGTWGYGYTFGSGTRLTVV.

About this clone: An end of the junction differs from the germline gene, which may be a read error. This chain's CDR3 is CASSSAGRGTATQYF. CDR3 nucleotide sequence: TGTGCCAGCAGCTCCGCGGGGAGAGGCACAGCTACGCAGTATTTT. V gene TRBV7-9 combines with J gene TRBJ2-3; D possibly corresponds to TRBD2 (6 bases). The CDR3 spans 15 residues. The germline V gene has CDR1 SEHNR and CDR2 FQNEAQ (reference sequence).

This chain links TRBV10-3 with TRBJ2-5; TRBD1 agrees at 7 bases. The length of the CDR3 is 13 residues. V lost 5 bases to trimming and J lost 4 bases; unmatched junction nucleotides: 4. Germline CDR1 reads ENHRY; CDR2 reads SYGVKD. This CDR3 reads CAISTRQGETQYF. CDR3 DNA: TGTGCCATCAGTACCAGACAGGGAGAGACCCAGTACTTC.

The chain is built from TRBV9 and TRBJ1-3, with 9 nucleotides matching TRBD1. V shed 0 bases, J shed 3 bases, and the junction held 7 bases outside the gene matches. Germline-derived CDR1 and CDR2 are SGDLS and YYNGEE. There are 17 residues in the CDR3. Here the CDR3 DNA reads TGTGCCAGCAGCGTAGCCGGGACAGGGCGCGGTGGAAACACCATATATTTT. Its translation is CASSVAGTGRGGNTIYF.

This chain joins TRBV5-8 and TRBJ2-4; the match to TRBD2 covers 13 bases. Trimming took 4 bases from V and 0 from J; bases not matched to a gene: 10. CDR1 SGHTS and CDR2 YDEGEE come from the germline V gene. CDR3 length: 19 amino acids. The CDR3 loop is CASSLTGTSGMSAKNIQYF. CDR3 coding DNA: TGTGCCAGCAGCCTAACCGGGACTAGCGGGATGTCAGCCAAAAACATTCAGTACTTC. Full variable domain (missing parts from reference TRBV5-8 and TRBJ2-4): EAGVTQSPTHLIKTRGQQATLRCSPISGHTSVYWYQQALGLGLQFLLWYDEGEERNRGNFPPRFSGRQFPNYSSELNVNALELEDSALYLCASSLTGTSGMSAKNIQYFGAGTRLSVL.

The chain is built from TRBV5-1 and TRBJ1-3, with 7 bases fitting TRBD1. Losses at the gene ends were 1 base for V and 0 bases for J; bases not matched to a gene: 4. Germline V gene sequence: CDR1 SGHRS, CDR2 YFSETQ. This CDR3 spans 16 amino acids. The CDR3 DNA is TGCGCCAGCAGCTTGTGGGGACAGCTCTCTGGAAACACCATATATTTT. This translates into CASSLWGQLSGNTIYF. The full variable domain, rest sourced from reference TRBV5-1 and TRBJ1-3, is KAGVTQTPRYLIKTRGQQVTLSCSPISGHRSVSWYQQTPGQGLQFLFEYFSETQRNKGNFPGRFSGRQFSNSRSEMNVSTLELGDSALYLCASSLWGQLSGNTIYFGEGSWLTVV.

This clone occurred once. The chain combines TRBV6-5 with TRBJ1-6; perhaps TRBD1 as D (5 bases). V lost 0 bases, J lost 2 bases, and 8 bases lay in between. Germline assignment: CDR1 MNHEY and CDR2 SVGAGI. The CDR3 spans 16 residues. Written as DNA, the CDR3 is TGTGCCAGCAGTTACTCCGGACACGCCTATAATTCACCCCTCCACTTT. It specifies CASSYSGHAYNSPLHF.

V and J are TRBV19 and TRBJ2-7, with 8 bases aligning to TRBD1. CDR1 LNHDA and CDR2 SQIVND come from the germline V gene (reference sequence). V was pared by 3 bases and J by 5 bases, with 6 bases of the junction left unmatched. The CDR3 loop spans 14 amino acids. The CDR3 sequence: CASSIRTGLNEQYF. CDR3 nucleotides: TGTGCCAGTAGTATCCGGACAGGGTTGAACGAGCAGTACTTC.

J is TRBJ1-5 and V is TRBV6-5; D is uncertain. The CDR3 runs 13 residues. The V end was cut by 2 bases, the J end by 5 bases, with 7 bases between. Germline CDR1 and CDR2: MNHEY and SVGAGI. The CDR3 region has the DNA TGTGCCAGCAGTTACGACGGGCATCAGCCCCAGCATTTT. It encodes CASSYDGHQPQHF.

In DNA form, the CDR3 reads TGTGCCACATCAGGGGCCCTGGGAGATACGCAGTATTTT. Translating it yields CATSGALGDTQYF. The rearrangement uses TRBV24-1 and TRBJ2-3, with a tentative D call TRBD1 (6 bases). The CDR3 runs to 13 residues. Germline V CDR1 and CDR2: KGHDR, SFDVKD. The V and J ends lost 10 bases and 5 bases respectively, with 15 bases between them.

This chain connects TRBV11-2 to TRBJ1-1; D call uncertain. The V end lost 2 bases, the J end lost 1 base, and 8 bases lay between the germline ends. This CDR3 is 14 amino acids long. Germline lookup yields CDR1 SGHAT and CDR2 FQNNGV. In DNA, the CDR3 is TGTGCCAGCAGCTTAAGGGAGGCGAACACTGAAGCTTTCTTT. Protein: CASSLREANTEAFF.

This sequence joins TRBV2 and TRBJ1-2, with TRBD1 matching over 9 bases. From germline, CDR1 is SNHLY and CDR2 FYNNEI. Trimming took 6 bases from V and 0 from J; bases not matched to a gene: 5. The length of the CDR3 is 15 residues. DNA of the CDR3: TGTGCCAGCAGCGCGGACAGGGGACCTAACTATGGCTACACCTTC. As protein: CASSADRGPNYGYTF.

The chain recombines TRBV7-2 with TRBJ1-2; D ambiguous. Trimming pared 5 bases from V and 5 bases from J, leaving 9 bases between. Germline V gene sequence: CDR1 SGHTA, CDR2 FQGNSA. This CDR3 has 12 residues. The CDR3 sequence is CASSIKAYGYTF. The CDR3 DNA is TGTGCCAGCAGCATTAAAGCTTATGGCTACACCTTC.

The rearrangement uses TRBV11-2 and TRBJ1-2; possibly TRBD1 for D (6 bases). Between the trimmed V and J ends, which lost 4 bases and 4 bases, there was a span of 13 bases. The length of the CDR3 is 14 residues. CDR1 and CDR2 (germline): SGHAT, FQNNGV. The CDR3 region has the DNA TGTGCCAGCAGCTCCCCTGGACAGCCCTATGGCTACACCTTC. This codes for CASSSPGQPYGYTF.

The gene calls are TRBV27 and TRBJ2-7; 8 bases match TRBD1. There are 15 residues in the CDR3. V trimming: 5 bases; J trimming: 2 bases; junction bases outside the gene matches: 8. Germline V lookup: CDR1 MNHEY, CDR2 SMNVEV (reference sequence). The CDR3 reads CASSTHRGATYEQYF. CDR3 nucleotides: TGTGCCAGCAGTACCCACAGGGGGGCAACCTACGAGCAGTACTTC.